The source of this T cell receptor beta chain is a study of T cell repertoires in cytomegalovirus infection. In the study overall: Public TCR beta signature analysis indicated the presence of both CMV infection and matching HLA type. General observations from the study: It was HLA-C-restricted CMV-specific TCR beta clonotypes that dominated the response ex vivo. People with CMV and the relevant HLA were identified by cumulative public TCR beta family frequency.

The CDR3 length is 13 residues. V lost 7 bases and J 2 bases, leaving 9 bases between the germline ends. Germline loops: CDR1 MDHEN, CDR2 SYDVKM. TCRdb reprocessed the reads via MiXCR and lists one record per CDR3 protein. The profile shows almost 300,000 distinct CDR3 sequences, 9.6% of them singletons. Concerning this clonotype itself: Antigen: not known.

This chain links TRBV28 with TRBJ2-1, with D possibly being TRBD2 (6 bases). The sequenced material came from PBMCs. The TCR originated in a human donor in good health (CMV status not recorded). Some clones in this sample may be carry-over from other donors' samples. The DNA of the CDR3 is TGTGCCAGCAATACTAGCCCCTACAATGAGCAGTTCTTC. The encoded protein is CASNTSPYNEQFF.